The TCR beta chain under discussion was sequenced for a study of CD4 and CD8 cells across lung adenocarcinoma regions. CDR1 MNHNS and CDR2 SASEGT come from the germline V gene. The germline V and J ends were trimmed by 8 bases and 0 bases, with 7 bases remaining between them. The CDR3 is 12 residues long. TCRdb called the PCR reads again in MiXCR, with one record for every CDR3 protein. Of roughly 19,000 distinct CDR3 sequences listed, roughly half are singletons. This clonotype occurred many times. Localized lung adenocarcinoma, a non-small cell lung cancer, affected the donors. Sequencing was carried out using CD8+ T cells from the center of a lung tumor. This chain connects TRBV6-1 to TRBJ1-1, with D hard to call. The TCR was taken from a female donor with lung adenocarcinoma. The CD4 and CD8 labels of this study may be unreliable. This chain's CDR3 is CASSKMNTEAFF. Here the CDR3 DNA reads TGTGCCAGCTCTAAGATGAACACTGAAGCTTTCTTT.